This T cell receptor beta chain was sequenced for a study of CXCR3-negative and CXCR3-positive naive CD8 T cells (dated by TCRdb to about 2019). About the study as a whole: In total, about 140 million TRB reads were obtained, or roughly 1.5 +/- 0.3 million reads per library. Naive subsets from about 5 donors and memory cells from 3 donors were included in the TRBV-TRBJ cluster analysis. The diversity and physicochemical repertoire analyses included some 11 donors pooled from two independent experiments.

Sequencing relied on a NextSeq 550. The Human TCR Profiling Kit (MiLaboratory) was used to make UMI-labeled 5' RACE TRB cDNA libraries. The full amount of extracted RNA was used for cDNA synthesis, and the full amount of resulting cDNA was used for PCR amplification. Libraries were prepared in parallel using an identical number of PCR cycles. The paper's processing steps were these. With a minimum of two reads required per UMI, MIGEC and MiXCR pulled out about 50,000 +/- 10,000 unique UMI-labeled TRB cDNA molecules from each library. An average of approximately 40,000 +/- 10,000 functional in-frame TRB CDR3 nucleotide clonotypes without stop codons was found per library. After downsampling to 5000 UMI-labeled TRB molecules per sample, diversity metrics such as normalized Shannon-Wiener and Chao1 were calculated in VDJtools. For the central five CDR3 residues, VDJtools calculated physicochemical properties weighted by clonotype size, namely interaction energy, strength, volume and Kidera factor 4. TCRdb reprocessed the reads and lists each CDR3 protein sequence as a single entry, with no DNA. TCRdb, not the authors, supplied the V and J calls. The sample table includes about 40,000 distinct CDR3 sequences. The top ten clonotypes cover around 1.9% of the sample.

As concerns this clonotype: The antigen it recognizes is unknown.

Overall results and qualifications from the work: Compared with CXCR3-negative naive cells, CXCR3-positive naive cells had TRB CDR3s with higher hydrophobicity (lower Kidera factor 4), lower energy, and higher strength and volume indices. Naive CXCR3-negative and CXCR3-positive cells from the same donor showed similar TRBV-TRBJ usage, whereas memory cells showed distinct patterns. Because surface CD5, which has been linked to self-reactivity in mice, was comparable between naive subsets, TCR interaction strength was also inferred from TRB CDR3 physicochemical properties. Freshly isolated PBMCs were used for most assays because CXCR3 expression partially decreased after cryopreservation. Comparably high repertoire diversity was found in both naive subsets, whereas much lower repertoire diversity was found in memory CD8+ T cells.

The germline V gene yields SGHVS for CDR1 and FNYEAQ for CDR2. CDR3 length: 16 amino acids, cysteine to phenylalanine. No DNA sequence was recorded. For each CD8+ T cell subset, flow sorting was done in triplicate, and roughly 310,000 cells per subset went directly into RLT lysis buffer. To exclude memory contaminants, naive CD8+ T cells were stringently defined as CD45RO-CCR7+CD27+CD95-. Using standard density gradient centrifugation, peripheral blood mononuclear cells were isolated from buffy coats. Naive CXCR3-negative and CXCR3-positive CD8+ T cells were flow-sorted on a FACSAria III. An RNeasy Mini Kit was used to extract total RNA from the sorted cells.

The TCR originated in a human donor in good health. Some clones in this sample may be carry-over from other donors' samples. Material: naive CXCR3- CD8+ T cells from blood. The intended sense of this specimen's cell subset or site label: CD45RO-CCR7+CD27+CD95- naive CD8+ T cells lacking CXCR3 (TNR3-). The sequence joins TRBV7-6 to TRBJ2-7. The CDR3 has the sequence CASSLVVSSDSYEQYF.